This passage covers 8 T cell receptor beta chains from one sample sequenced in a study of radiotherapy plus CTLA-4 blockade in lung cancer. The protocol was immunoSEQ multiplex PCR, while the TCRdb copy is restricted to in-frame clones and leaves out a portion. The data hold roughly 48,000 clones, with around 76% observed a single time. The specimen comprised peripheral blood, sampled from a patient treated with radiotherapy plus ipilimumab. These receptors all come from a human donor with non-small cell lung cancer who had stable disease on radiotherapy plus ipilimumab.

This clone was detected only a few times. Different DNA sequences within this sample yield the same CDR3. V usage is TRBV14 and J usage is TRBJ1-2; D call uncertain. The CDR3 is made up of 13 amino acids. Trimming stripped 0 bases from V and 4 bases from J, with 6 bases between. Germline values: CDR1 SGHDN, CDR2 FVKESK. This chain's CDR3 is CASSQDYSYGYTF. The CDR3 coding sequence is TGTGCCAGCAGCCAAGATTACAGCTATGGCTACACCTTC.

V gene TRBV5-1 combines with J gene TRBJ1-3; no reliable D call. The CDR3 runs to 14 residues. Germline CDR1 reads SGHRS; CDR2 reads YFSETQ. Trimming stripped 4 bases from V and 0 bases from J, with 8 bases between. CDR3 region: CASSARSSGNTIYF. CDR3 DNA: TGCGCCAGCAGCGCGCGGAGCTCTGGAAACACCATATATTTT. The complete variable domain, with remaining parts taken from reference TRBV5-1 and TRBJ1-3, reads KAGVTQTPRYLIKTRGQQVTLSCSPISGHRSVSWYQQTPGQGLQFLFEYFSETQRNKGNFPGRFSGRQFSNSRSEMNVSTLELGDSALYLCASSARSSGNTIYFGEGSWLTVV.

The genes are TRBV6-1 and TRBJ1-5; no reliable D call. Trimming removed 3 bases from V and 0 bases from J, with 9 bases in between. The CDR3 totals 15 residues. CDR1 MNHNS and CDR2 SASEGT come from the germline V gene. The CDR3 reads CASSDDWHSNQPQHF. The CDR3 DNA reads TGTGCCAGCAGTGACGATTGGCATAGCAATCAGCCCCAGCATTTT.

The CDR3 DNA reads TGTGCCAGCAGTCCTCTACAGGGGGACTACGAGCAGTACGTC. It codes for CASSPLQGDYEQYV. V usage is TRBV6-5 and J usage is TRBJ2-7; TRBD1 agrees at 8 bases. The trim removed 5 bases at V and 3 bases at J, leaving 6 bases unmatched. CDR1 MNHEY and CDR2 SVGAGI come from the germline V gene. This CDR3 comprises 14 residues.

The chain is built from TRBV5-4 and TRBJ1-5, with D unresolved. Looked up from germline, CDR1 is SGHNT and CDR2 is YYREEE (reference sequence). The V gene lost 4 bases and the J gene lost 7 bases, with 9 bases spanning the gap. The CDR3 has 12 residues. CDR3 region: CASSHFRQPQHF. The DNA for the CDR3 is TGTGCCAGCAGCCACTTTCGGCAGCCCCAGCATTTT.

The J gene is TRBJ2-2, the V gene TRBV29-1, with D unclear. Per germline, CDR1 SQVTM and CDR2 ANQGSEA. This CDR3 spans 13 amino acids. Trimming stripped 2 bases from V and 5 bases from J, with 9 bases between. The DNA of the CDR3 is TGCAGCGTTGAAAGGTTTCTTACCGGGGAGCTGTTTTTT. This encodes CSVERFLTGELFF.

V gene TRBV11-2 combines with J gene TRBJ2-7; 11 nucleotides align to TRBD2. Germline lookup yields CDR1 SGHAT and CDR2 FQNNGV. CDR3 length equals 17 residues. J was trimmed by 1 base and V by 1 base; bases with no gene match: 6. CDR3 nucleotides: TGTGCCAGCAGCTTAGGGGCTAGCGGGGGGCATTCCTACGAGCAGTACTTC. Protein sequence: CASSLGASGGHSYEQYF.

The genes are TRBV5-1 and TRBJ1-3; D gene unclear. CDR3 length equals 15 residues. In germline, CDR1 is SGHRS, CDR2 YFSETQ. Trimming stripped 4 bases from V and 0 bases from J, with 11 bases between. CDR3 DNA: TGCGCCAGCAGCCCCACAGTTTACTCTGGAAACACCATATATTTT. Translated, it gives CASSPTVYSGNTIYF.